This T cell receptor beta chain was sequenced in a study of CD4+ T cells in melanoma. Findings of the study overall: A reported correlation linked neoantigen-specific CD4+ T cells to CD8+, macrophage and B cell function. In melanoma, neoantigen-specific CD4+ T cells reportedly differed in differentiation state.

As to this clone: Its specificity is not known.

Trimming cost V 4 bases and J 4 bases, with 18 bases left between them. Looked up from germline, CDR1 is SGHDT and CDR2 is YYEEEE. The CDR3 has 17 amino acids. The method was immunoSEQ multiplex PCR; TCRdb's version includes in-frame clones alone and lacks a portion of them. The sample records over 45,000 clones, about 72% being singletons. J is TRBJ2-6 and V is TRBV5-6; D possibly corresponds to TRBD1 (6 bases). This TCR derives from a human donor with melanoma. Sequencing input: tumor tissue. CDR3 nucleotide sequence: TGTGCCAGCAGCACCAAGGGGGTATCCTGGGGGGCCAACGTCCTGACTTTC. It specifies CASSTKGVSWGANVLTF.